These 24 T cell receptor beta chains were sequenced from one sample in a study of CD4 T cells in relation to SARS-CoV-2 and coronaviruses. Clones were sequenced by immunoSEQ multiplex PCR, and TCRdb holds only the in-frame ones, with some missing. The table includes around 35,000 clones, roughly 85% detected once. Material: memory CD4+ T cells from PBMCs. These receptors were obtained from an adult with COVID-19.

This sequence joins TRBV10-3 and TRBJ2-7, with 8 positions matching TRBD2. Per the germline V gene, CDR1 is ENHRY and CDR2 is SYGVKD. CDR3 size: 14 residues. V lost 5 bases, J lost 1 base, and 4 bases stayed unmatched. This CDR3 is CAISSGTRSYEQYF. CDR3 DNA: TGTGCCATCAGTTCTGGGACTAGGTCCTACGAGCAGTACTTC.

The chain recombines TRBV5-6 with TRBJ1-5; TRBD1 aligns across 7 bases. The CDR3 sequence is 14 residues long. The germline V gene encodes CDR1 SGHDT and CDR2 YYEEEE. Trimming cost V 4 bases and J 4 bases; bases outside gene matches: 5. CDR3 sequence: CASSATGRNQPQHF. The CDR3 bases are TGTGCCAGCAGCGCGACAGGGAGAAATCAGCCCCAGCATTTT.

The table lists this clone with a few counts. The genes are TRBV4-1 and TRBJ1-4, with D perhaps TRBD1 (6 bases). CDR1 is MGHRA, CDR2 YSYEKL, per germline. V lost 5 bases, J lost 4 bases, and 11 bases lay in between. This CDR3 is built from 14 residues. Here the CDR3 reads CASSKTGFNEKLFF. The DNA for the CDR3 is TGCGCCAGCAGCAAGACAGGATTTAATGAAAAACTGTTTTTT.

The rearrangement links TRBV20-1 to TRBJ1-2; D is undetermined. Germline V gene data show CDR1 as DFQATT and CDR2 as SNEGSKA (reference sequence). The CDR3 contains 11 residues. V shed 6 bases and J shed 1 base, with 6 bases lying between them. CDR3 amino acids: CSALRNYGYTF. CDR3 DNA sequence: TGCAGTGCCCTCCGTAACTATGGCTACACCTTC.

V is TRBV2 and J is TRBJ2-3; tentatively, D is TRBD2 (7 bases). Germline V gene data show CDR1 as SNHLY and CDR2 as FYNNEI. The CDR3 is 16 amino acids. Trimming pared 6 bases from V and 3 bases from J, leaving 19 bases between. CDR3 loop: CASRVLRGRSTDTQYF. DNA for the CDR3: TGTGCCAGCAGGGTCCTGCGGGGGCGGTCGACAGATACGCAGTATTTT.

The CDR3 bases are TGTGCCAGCATCCGACAGGGGGAAAACATTCAGTACTTC. It codes for CASIRQGENIQYF. The chain links TRBV27 to TRBJ2-4; 9 bases fit TRBD1. Germline CDR1 MNHEY, CDR2 SMNVEV (reference sequence). The V gene end was trimmed by 7 bases and the J gene end by 5 bases; junction bases not matched to a gene: 3. The CDR3 extends over 13 amino acids.

The CDR3 DNA reads TGTGCCAGTAGTATAGAAACAGCTCAGCCCCAGCATTTT. Residues: CASSIETAQPQHF. The chain has TRBV19 and TRBJ1-5, with no clear D. The germline V and J ends were trimmed by 0 bases and 6 bases, with 6 bases remaining between them. The CDR3 spans 13 residues. Germline V gene data show CDR1 as LNHDA and CDR2 as SQIVND (reference sequence).

This chain connects TRBV6-5 to TRBJ2-2; D is unresolved. Trimming pared 4 bases from V and 0 bases from J, leaving 12 bases between. The CDR3 is made up of 16 amino acids. CDR1 and CDR2 from the germline V gene are MNHEY and SVGAGI. CDR3: CASSWKHTPNTGELFF. DNA for the CDR3: TGTGCCAGCAGTTGGAAACATACACCGAACACCGGGGAGCTGTTTTTT.

CDR3 sequence: CASSPSRGDDYGYTF. Here the CDR3 DNA reads TGTGCCAGCTCACCGTCGAGGGGCGACGACTATGGCTACACCTTC. V usage is TRBV18 and J usage is TRBJ1-2; maybe TRBD1 (5 bases). Trimming stripped 3 bases from V and 3 bases from J, with 14 bases between. Per the germline V gene, CDR1 is KGHSH and CDR2 is LQKENI. The CDR3 spans 15 residues.

The chain has TRBV11-2 and TRBJ2-7; D not certain. CDR1 and CDR2 (germline): SGHAT, FQNNGV. The length of the CDR3 is 17 residues. V dropped 0 bases and J dropped 0 bases, with 15 bases sitting between them. CDR3 nucleotides: TGTGCCAGCAGCTTAGATTCCATGGACGGCTACTCCTACGAGCAGTACTTC. Translated, it gives CASSLDSMDGYSYEQYF.

This chain connects TRBV27 to TRBJ2-7; D perhaps matches TRBD2 (5 bases). This CDR3 is built from 15 residues. Germline lookup yields CDR1 MNHEY and CDR2 SMNVEV (reference sequence). Trimming shortened V by 0 bases and J by 5 bases, and 14 bases separated the two germline ends. The CDR3 DNA reads TGTGCCAGCAGTTTATCGTGGACTCCAGGCCACGAGCAGTACTTC. The encoded protein is CASSLSWTPGHEQYF.

The V gene is TRBV6-8, the J gene TRBJ2-7; 9 bases are shared with TRBD2. J was trimmed by 3 bases and V by 2 bases; bases with no gene match: 11. The length of the CDR3 is 17 residues. Germline V gene lookup returns CDR1 MNHGY and CDR2 SAAAGT. The chain's CDR3 is CASSYHPKREVLYEQYF. The DNA for the CDR3 is TGTGCCAGCAGTTACCACCCCAAGCGGGAGGTTCTCTACGAGCAGTACTTC.

The chain couples TRBV30 to TRBJ2-7; TRBD1 agrees at 9 bases. J was trimmed by 2 bases and V by 3 bases; bases with no gene match: 8. Germline V lookup: CDR1 GTSNPN, CDR2 SVGIG (reference sequence). The CDR3 runs 15 residues. The CDR3 loop reads CAWSPPGTGPYEQYF. The CDR3 DNA is TGTGCCTGGAGCCCACCCGGGACAGGGCCCTACGAGCAGTACTTC.

This clone occurred once. This sequence joins TRBV2 and TRBJ2-1, with 9 bases fitting TRBD2. The germline V gene has CDR1 SNHLY and CDR2 FYNNEI. The CDR3 has 15 amino acids. V was pared by 6 bases and J by 3 bases, with 6 bases of the junction left unmatched. This chain's CDR3 is CASRSTSGNYNEQFF. The CDR3 DNA reads TGTGCCAGCAGATCGACTAGCGGAAACTACAATGAGCAGTTCTTC.

This clone was seen a single time. The V gene is TRBV28, the J gene TRBJ1-2; maybe TRBD1 (6 bases). Germline V gives CDR1 MDHEN, CDR2 SYDVKM. Trimming removed 2 bases at V and 5 bases at J, with 15 bases between. The CDR3 has 15 residues. CDR3 coding DNA: TGTGCCAGCAGTTTACCAGGGGACGCAAAGTATGGCTACACCTTC. Translated, it gives CASSLPGDAKYGYTF.

The gene calls are TRBV28 and TRBJ2-7; D unclear. With 6 bases removed from V and 5 bases from J, the gap between germline ends came to 20 bases. Germline loops: CDR1 MDHEN, CDR2 SYDVKM. The CDR3 consists of 15 residues. This CDR3 is CASRSSGYDSDEQYF. The CDR3 DNA reads as TGTGCCAGCAGGTCAAGTGGGTACGATTCCGACGAGCAGTACTTC.

The chain combines TRBV4-3 with TRBJ2-7; the match to TRBD2 covers 11 bases. CDR1 is LGHNA and CDR2 is YSLEER in the germline V gene. With 5 bases clipped from V and 5 bases from J, the junction kept 8 bases outside the gene matches. The CDR3 is 15 amino acids. CDR3 loop: CASSNLLAGVDEQYF. The CDR3 DNA follows: TGCGCCAGCAGCAACTTACTAGCGGGAGTTGACGAGCAGTACTTC.

The V gene is TRBV18, the J gene TRBJ1-6; D not resolved. V gave up 6 bases and J gave up 9 bases, with 21 bases separating them. Germline values: CDR1 KGHSH, CDR2 LQKENI. The CDR3 is 16 residues long. CDR3 protein: CASSSTAWADGSPLHF. The CDR3, as DNA: TGTGCCAGCTCGAGTACGGCGTGGGCAGATGGTTCACCCCTCCACTTT. Drawing the rest from reference TRBV18 and TRBJ1-6, the complete variable domain is NAGVMQNPRHLVRRRGQEARLRCSPMKGHSHVYWYRQLPEEGLKFMVYLQKENIIDESGMPKERFSAEFPKEGPSILRIQQVVRGDSAAYFCASSSTAWADGSPLHFGNGTRLTVT.

This chain links TRBV29-1 with TRBJ1-5; 8 positions match TRBD1. The germline gives CDR1 SQVTM, CDR2 ANQGSEA. Germline trimming cut 6 bases from V and 9 bases from J; bases unmatched to any gene: 10. The CDR3 length is 13 residues. CDR3 sequence: CSVGDRSGGPQHF. In DNA, the CDR3 is TGCAGCGTGGGGGACAGGTCCGGAGGGCCCCAGCATTTT.

V usage is TRBV7-9 and J usage is TRBJ2-1; the match to TRBD1 covers 9 bases. Per germline, CDR1 SEHNR and CDR2 FQNEAQ (reference sequence). Unmatched junction bases numbered 13, after V lost 5 bases and J lost 5 bases. The CDR3 loop spans 17 amino acids. CDR3 DNA sequence: TGTGCCAGCAGCAACGCGGGGACAGGGCTTGCACACAATGAGCAGTTCTTC. Its translation: CASSNAGTGLAHNEQFF.

The CDR3 region is CASSLYSYEQYF. CDR3 nucleotides: TGTGCCAGCAGTCTATATAGCTACGAGCAGTACTTC. The V and J genes are TRBV28 and TRBJ2-7; no reliable D call. Germline CDR1 is MDHEN and CDR2 is SYDVKM. The CDR3 length is 12 residues. V was shortened by 5 bases and J by 3 bases, with 8 bases between the two germline ends.

This chain connects TRBV19 to TRBJ2-1, with 9 nucleotides matching TRBD2. Germline values: CDR1 LNHDA, CDR2 SQIVND (reference sequence). The CDR3 is 14 residues long. J gave up 5 bases and V 6 bases, and 5 bases lay outside the gene matches. CDR3 region: CASRKASGDNEQFF. The CDR3 DNA sequence: TGTGCCAGTAGGAAGGCTAGCGGGGACAATGAGCAGTTCTTC.

The V gene is TRBV6-5, the J gene TRBJ1-1; no clear D gene. Trimming cost V 6 bases and J 1 base, with 9 bases left between them. Per the germline V gene, CDR1 is MNHEY and CDR2 is SVGAGI. The CDR3 length is 13 residues. CDR3 region: CASRTDGNTEAFF. The CDR3 nucleotides read TGTGCCAGCAGAACAGACGGGAACACTGAAGCTTTCTTT.

The CDR3, as DNA: TGTGCCAGCAGTTTTCGGCAGGGGGTATCAGATACGCAGTATTTT. Amino acid sequence: CASSFRQGVSDTQYF. This chain uses TRBV27 with TRBJ2-3; 7 bases map to TRBD1. CDR1 MNHEY and CDR2 SMNVEV come from the germline V gene (reference sequence). The V gene end was trimmed by 3 bases and the J gene end by 4 bases; junction bases not matched to a gene: 7. This CDR3 has 15 residues.